This T cell receptor (beta chain) is from a study of beta chain features in type 1 diabetes. The sequenced template was cDNA made from the entire isolated RNA. The data were produced by immunoSEQ multiplex PCR, yet TCRdb's version contains in-frame clones alone and is incomplete. This table holds some 640,000 clones, over 12% found once. Worth noting for this clone: What it binds is not known.

Study results and caveats: Among patients with Type 1 diabetes, TCRB CDR3s were moderately but significantly shorter in every one of the four CD4+ subsets. The naive, central memory and Treg TCRB repertoires looked more alike in patients than they did in healthy donors.

V shed 0 bases, J shed 2 bases, and the junction held 1 base outside the gene matches. The CDR3 covers 14 residues. Germline CDR1 LGHNA, CDR2 YSLEER. This chain links TRBV4-3 with TRBJ2-7, with 7 bases identical to TRBD2. This clonotype was sampled from a man younger than 35 with type 1 diabetes. Sequencing was done on a sample of naive CD4+ T cells from blood. CDR3 amino acids: CASSQEAGAYEQYF. The CDR3 DNA sequence: TGCGCCAGCAGCCAAGAGGCGGGAGCCTACGAGCAGTACTTC.